The 23 T cell receptor beta chains below come from one sample, sequenced in a study of blood T cell repertoires in COVID-19. TCRdb keeps only in-frame clones here, not all; method: immunoSEQ multiplex PCR. The sample lists nearly 200,000 clones; around 84% were seen once. The sequencing input was peripheral blood. These receptors were obtained from a human donor in a cohort sampled during active COVID-19.

This chain links TRBV30 with TRBJ2-2, with 10 bases identical to TRBD2. The CDR3 runs to 13 residues. CDR1 GTSNPN and CDR2 SVGIG come from the germline V gene (reference sequence). After removal of 7 bases from V and 6 bases from J, the junction contained 5 bases not matched to a gene. Here the CDR3 reads CALLAGVAGELFF. The CDR3 coding sequence is TGTGCCTTGCTAGCGGGGGTAGCCGGGGAGCTGTTTTTT.

The CDR3 reads CASSVVRGEGYTF. In DNA form, the CDR3 reads TGTGCCAGCAGTGTGGTCAGGGGTGAAGGCTACACCTTC. The genes are TRBV2 and TRBJ1-2, with D tentatively TRBD1 (6 bases). CDR1 is SNHLY and CDR2 is FYNNEI in the germline V gene. V was shortened by 4 bases and J by 8 bases, with 14 bases between the two germline ends. This CDR3 is 13 amino acids long.

The gene calls are TRBV5-1 and TRBJ2-3, with 8 bases matching TRBD2. The CDR3 contains 15 residues. The V gene end was trimmed by 0 bases and the J gene end by 3 bases; junction bases not matched to a gene: 3. CDR1 and CDR2 from the germline V gene are SGHRS and YFSETQ. The CDR3 reads CASSLVTSETDTQYF. Written as DNA, the CDR3 is TGCGCCAGCAGCTTGGTGACTAGCGAGACAGATACGCAGTATTTT.

This chain links TRBV7-8 with TRBJ2-1, with D perhaps matching TRBD2 (5 bases). Trimming removed 0 bases from V and 6 bases from J, with 15 bases in between. The CDR3 covers 16 residues. Germline lookup yields CDR1 SGHVS and CDR2 FQNEAQ. This CDR3 reads CASSLAIGPGGNEQFF. The CDR3 nucleotides are TGTGCCAGCAGCTTAGCGATAGGGCCCGGAGGCAATGAGCAGTTCTTC.

The chain is built from TRBV11-2 and TRBJ2-3; weak D call: TRBD2 (5 bases). V shed 3 bases and J shed 1 base, with 11 bases lying between them. CDR1 and CDR2 (germline): SGHAT, FQNNGV. This CDR3 has 15 amino acids. The CDR3 region is CASSFSGKGTDTQYF. For the CDR3, the DNA is TGTGCCAGCAGCTTCAGCGGCAAGGGCACAGATACGCAGTATTTT.

V is TRBV18 and J is TRBJ1-1, with D maybe TRBD1 (6 bases). This CDR3 has 15 amino acids. Trimming cost V 2 bases and J 2 bases, with 12 bases left between them. Germline CDR1 is KGHSH and CDR2 is LQKENI. The CDR3 DNA reads TGTGCCAGCTCACCAAGGACAGCTCCCAACACTGAAGCTTTCTTT. Amino acids: CASSPRTAPNTEAFF.

The rearrangement links TRBV6-5 to TRBJ1-1; D might be TRBD1 (6 bases). The CDR3 spans 14 residues. The V gene lost 4 bases and the J gene lost 0 bases, with 9 bases spanning the gap. CDR1 and CDR2 from the germline V gene are MNHEY and SVGAGI. The CDR3 loop is CASSSGHLNTEAFF. CDR3 DNA sequence: TGTGCCAGCAGTTCGGGACACCTGAACACTGAAGCTTTCTTT.

The gene calls are TRBV10-3 and TRBJ2-3; D is perhaps TRBD1 (5 bases). Trimming shortened V by 4 bases and J by 1 base, and 9 bases separated the two germline ends. Germline V lookup: CDR1 ENHRY, CDR2 SYGVKD. This CDR3 is 14 amino acids long. Here the CDR3 reads CAISGRDGTDTQYF. The DNA of the CDR3 is TGTGCCATCAGTGGCAGGGATGGCACAGATACGCAGTATTTT.

This clone turned up a few times. The V and J genes are TRBV11-2 and TRBJ2-2; 7 bases agree with TRBD1. The germline V gene encodes CDR1 SGHAT and CDR2 FQNNGV. Unmatched junction bases numbered 2, after V lost 0 bases and J lost 4 bases. The CDR3 length is 15 residues. CDR3 nucleotides: TGTGCCAGCAGCTTAGAATCAGGGGGCACCGGGGAGCTGTTTTTT. Translation gives CASSLESGGTGELFF.

This clone is a singleton in its sample. The rearrangement uses TRBV11-2 and TRBJ2-2, with 7 bases identical to TRBD1. Unmatched junction bases numbered 14, after V lost 4 bases and J lost 3 bases. Germline V CDR1 and CDR2: SGHAT, FQNNGV. This CDR3 has 18 residues. The CDR3 loop is CASSSASERTGYTGELFF. DNA of the CDR3: TGTGCCAGCAGCTCGGCGTCCGAGAGGACAGGATACACCGGGGAGCTGTTTTTT. Filled out from reference TRBV11-2 and TRBJ2-2, the complete variable domain reads EAGVAQSPRYKIIEKRQSVAFWCNPISGHATLYWYQQILGQGPKLLIQFQNNGVVDDSQLPKDRFSAERLKGVDSTLKIQPAKLEDSAVYLCASSSASERTGYTGELFFGEGSRLTVL.

The chain links TRBV19 to TRBJ1-5, with D unclear. CDR1 is LNHDA, CDR2 SQIVND, per germline (reference sequence). This CDR3 comprises 14 residues. V lost 3 bases, J lost 5 bases, and 11 bases lay in between. CDR3 loop: CASSMRRVDQPQHF. The CDR3 region has the DNA TGTGCCAGTAGTATGAGGAGGGTGGATCAGCCCCAGCATTTT.

The chain joins TRBV5-1 to TRBJ2-2; D possibly corresponds to TRBD1 (6 bases). Germline assignment: CDR1 SGHRS and CDR2 YFSETQ. Between the trimmed V and J ends, which lost 2 bases and 7 bases, there was a span of 12 bases. This CDR3 contains 14 residues. The chain's CDR3 is CASSLRQANGELFF. CDR3 nucleotides: TGCGCCAGCAGCTTACGACAGGCTAACGGGGAGCTGTTTTTT. Drawing the rest from reference TRBV5-1 and TRBJ2-2, the complete variable domain is KAGVTQTPRYLIKTRGQQVTLSCSPISGHRSVSWYQQTPGQGLQFLFEYFSETQRNKGNFPGRFSGRQFSNSRSEMNVSTLELGDSALYLCASSLRQANGELFFGEGSRLTVL.

The gene calls are TRBV29-1 and TRBJ1-4, with 7 positions matching TRBD1. With V trimmed by 6 bases and J by 11 bases, 12 bases remained unmatched. This CDR3 comprises 13 residues. The germline CDR1 and CDR2 sequences are SQVTM and ANQGSEA. The CDR3 spells CSVADRALGKLFF. The CDR3 nucleotides are TGCAGCGTCGCCGACAGGGCGCTTGGTAAACTGTTTTTT.

This chain connects TRBV18 to TRBJ1-1; D uncertain. V was clipped by 3 bases and J by 1 base, with 12 bases between them. CDR3 length: 15 residues. Germline CDR1 and CDR2: KGHSH and LQKENI. The CDR3 sequence is CASSPSSYGNTEAFF. DNA of the CDR3: TGTGCCAGCTCACCGTCCTCGTACGGGAACACTGAAGCTTTCTTT.

This chain links TRBV7-9 with TRBJ2-1, with D hard to call. The V and J ends lost 5 bases and 5 bases respectively, with 7 bases between them. Germline V gives CDR1 SEHNR, CDR2 FQNEAQ (reference sequence). CDR3 size: 12 residues. The CDR3: CASSRYHNEQFF. The CDR3 bases are TGTGCCAGCAGCCGTTATCACAATGAGCAGTTCTTC.

J is TRBJ2-1 and V is TRBV12-5, with a weak D call TRBD2 (5 bases). Trimming pared 5 bases from V and 0 bases from J, leaving 11 bases between. CDR1 and CDR2 (germline): LGHNT, FRNRAP. There are 15 residues in the CDR3. The CDR3 loop reads CASGPGVSSYNEQFF. The DNA of the CDR3 is TGTGCTAGTGGTCCCGGGGTGAGCTCCTACAATGAGCAGTTCTTC.

The gene calls are TRBV5-1 and TRBJ2-7; possibly TRBD1 for D (5 bases). The V gene's germline CDR1 is SGHRS and CDR2 YFSETQ. CDR3 length: 13 residues. V was trimmed by 9 bases and J by 6 bases, leaving 19 bases between them. CDR3: CATKDSLGLEQYF. CDR3 in DNA: TGCGCCACCAAAGACAGTCTGGGTCTCGAGCAGTACTTC.

The CDR3, as DNA: TGTGCCAGCGGTAAGAGCTCCTACAATGAGCAGTTCTTC. Protein: CASGKSSYNEQFF. The rearrangement joins TRBV6-6 to TRBJ2-1; D gene unclear. Germline V gene lookup returns CDR1 MNHNY and CDR2 SVGAGI (reference sequence). The V end lost 8 bases, the J end lost 0 bases, and 8 bases lay between the germline ends. CDR3 length: 13 amino acids.

J is TRBJ2-3 and V is TRBV3-1 (or the pseudogene TRBV3-2); 9 bases line up with TRBD1. This CDR3 comprises 15 residues. Losses at the gene ends were 2 bases for V and 2 bases for J; bases not matched to a gene: 2. Germline CDR1 is LGHDT and CDR2 is YNNKEL (reference sequence). The DNA of the CDR3 is TGTGCCAGCAGCCAATGGGACAGGGCCACAGATACGCAGTATTTT. Translating it yields CASSQWDRATDTQYF.

The chain couples TRBV13 to TRBJ1-1, with D unclear. Germline V gene data show CDR1 as PRHDT and CDR2 as FYEKMQ (reference sequence). This CDR3 spans 17 amino acids. The ends were cut back, 0 bases at V and 4 bases at J, with 18 bases in the middle. The CDR3 DNA reads as TGTGCCAGCAGCTTAGGCCTTTATGGGGAGGAAATCACTGAAGCTTTCTTT. Translated, it gives CASSLGLYGEEITEAFF.

CDR3 region: CATGAPGLAGAREQYF. Here the CDR3 DNA reads TGTGCCACCGGGGCTCCGGGACTAGCGGGAGCTCGCGAGCAGTACTTC. The chain uses TRBV15 and TRBJ2-7; 14 positions match TRBD2. The CDR3 covers 16 residues. V lost 8 bases and J lost 6; bases outside the gene matches: 12. The germline CDR1 and CDR2 sequences are LNHNV and YYDKDF (reference sequence).

In regard to this clone: This sample also contains other DNA sequences that code for the same CDR3. The V call is TRBV5-1, the J call TRBJ2-3; 12 bases map to TRBD2. Germline values: CDR1 SGHRS, CDR2 YFSETQ. The CDR3 has 16 residues. Trimming took 0 bases from V and 3 from J; bases not matched to a gene: 2. The CDR3 spells CASSLGTSGGTDTQYF. CDR3 DNA sequence: TGCGCCAGCAGCTTGGGTACTAGCGGGGGGACAGATACGCAGTATTTT.

The chain joins TRBV28 to TRBJ1-2; D not certain. The CDR3 loop spans 12 amino acids. V dropped 5 bases and J dropped 9 bases, with 13 bases sitting between them. Germline V gives CDR1 MDHEN, CDR2 SYDVKM. For the CDR3, the DNA is TGTGCCAGCAGTCAGGAGGATAATCGCTACACCTTC. Its protein product is CASSQEDNRYTF.